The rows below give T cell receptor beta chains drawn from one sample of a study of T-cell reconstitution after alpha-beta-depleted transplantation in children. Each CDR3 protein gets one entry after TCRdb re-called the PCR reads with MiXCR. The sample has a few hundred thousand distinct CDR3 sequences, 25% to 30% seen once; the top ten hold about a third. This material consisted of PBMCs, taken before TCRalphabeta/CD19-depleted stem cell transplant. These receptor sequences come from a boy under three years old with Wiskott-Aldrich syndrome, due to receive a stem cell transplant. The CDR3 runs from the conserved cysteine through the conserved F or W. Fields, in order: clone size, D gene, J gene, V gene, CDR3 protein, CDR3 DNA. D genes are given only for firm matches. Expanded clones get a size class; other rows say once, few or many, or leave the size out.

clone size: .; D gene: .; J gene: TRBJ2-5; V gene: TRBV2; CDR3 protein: CASRPEQETQYF; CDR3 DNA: TGTGCCAGCAGACCCGAGCAAGAGACCCAGTACTTC
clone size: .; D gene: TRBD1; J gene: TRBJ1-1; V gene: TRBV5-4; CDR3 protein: CASSLDRGRHTEAFF; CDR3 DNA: TGTGCCAGCAGCTTGGATAGGGGGCGGCACACTGAAGCTTTCTTT
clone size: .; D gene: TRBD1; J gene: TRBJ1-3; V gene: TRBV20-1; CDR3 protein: CSARRDRFDGNTIYF; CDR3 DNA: TGCAGTGCTCGTCGGGACAGGTTCGATGGAAACACCATATATTTT
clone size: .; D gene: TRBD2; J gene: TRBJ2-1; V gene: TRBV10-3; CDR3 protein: CAISEFVGLGPVNEQFF; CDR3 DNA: TGTGCCATCAGTGAGTTTGTAGGACTAGGGCCTGTAAATGAGCAGTTCTTC
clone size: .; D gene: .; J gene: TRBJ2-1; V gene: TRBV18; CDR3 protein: CAIKGGGSYNEQFF; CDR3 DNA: TGTGCCATCAAGGGGGGCGGCTCCTACAATGAGCAGTTCTTC
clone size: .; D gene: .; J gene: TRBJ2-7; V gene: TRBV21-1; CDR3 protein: CASSPQTGGYSEEQYF; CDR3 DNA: TGTGCCAGCAGCCCTCAGACAGGAGGATATAGCGAGGAGCAGTACTTC
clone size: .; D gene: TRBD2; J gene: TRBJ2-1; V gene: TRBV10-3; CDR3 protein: CAISSGSSYNEQFF; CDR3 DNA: TGTGCCATCAGTAGCGGGAGCTCCTACAATGAGCAGTTCTTC
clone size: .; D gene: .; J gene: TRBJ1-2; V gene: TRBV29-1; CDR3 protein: CSVDTGRGYTF; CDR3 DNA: TGCAGCGTTGATACAGGCCGTGGCTACACCTTC
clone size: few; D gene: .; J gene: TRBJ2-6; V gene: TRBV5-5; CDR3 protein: CASSGTGANVLTF; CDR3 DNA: TGTGCCAGCAGCGGTACTGGGGCCAACGTCCTGACTTTC
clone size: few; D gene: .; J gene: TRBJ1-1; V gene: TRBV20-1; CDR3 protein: CSARDFPRDAFF; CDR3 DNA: TGCAGTGCTAGAGATTTTCCCCGGGACGCTTTCTTT
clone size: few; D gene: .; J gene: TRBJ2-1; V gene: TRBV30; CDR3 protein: CAWSNLADTYNEQFF; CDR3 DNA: TGTGCCTGGAGTAATTTAGCGGATACCTACAATGAGCAGTTCTTC
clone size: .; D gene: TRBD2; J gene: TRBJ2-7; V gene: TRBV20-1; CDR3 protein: CSARVSGRPFSYEQYF; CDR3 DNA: TGCAGTGCTAGAGTTAGCGGGAGACCCTTCTCCTACGAGCAGTACTTC
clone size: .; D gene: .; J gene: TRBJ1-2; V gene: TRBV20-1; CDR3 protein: CSAGGQNSHYGYTF; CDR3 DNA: TGCAGTGCTGGAGGACAGAATTCTCACTATGGCTACACCTTC
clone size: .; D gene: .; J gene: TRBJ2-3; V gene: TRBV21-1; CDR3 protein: CASSKGVREGPADTQYF; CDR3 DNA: TGTGCCAGCAGCAAAGGGGTGCGGGAGGGCCCTGCAGATACGCAGTATTTT
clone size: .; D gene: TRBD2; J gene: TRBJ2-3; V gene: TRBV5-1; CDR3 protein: CASSSVTSTTDTQYF; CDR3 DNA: TGCGCCAGCAGCTCAGTGACTAGCACCACAGATACGCAGTATTTT
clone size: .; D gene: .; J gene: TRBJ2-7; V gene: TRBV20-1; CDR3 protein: CSARKRGWYEQYF; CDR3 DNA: TGCAGTGCCAGAAAGAGGGGCTGGTACGAGCAGTACTTC
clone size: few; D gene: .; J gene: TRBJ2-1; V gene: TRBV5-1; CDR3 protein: CASSRDRSDYNEQFF; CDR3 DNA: TGCGCCAGCAGCCGTGACAGGTCTGACTACAATGAGCAGTTCTTC
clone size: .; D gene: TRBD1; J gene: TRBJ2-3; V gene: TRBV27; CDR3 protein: CASSFWDRGRTDTQYF; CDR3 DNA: TGTGCCAGCAGTTTTTGGGACAGGGGACGCACAGATACGCAGTATTTT
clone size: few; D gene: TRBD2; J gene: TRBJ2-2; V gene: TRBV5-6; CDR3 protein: CASSLMGIAGGPSNTGELFF; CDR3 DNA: TGTGCCAGCAGCTTGATGGGTATAGCGGGAGGGCCCTCGAACACCGGGGAGCTGTTTTTT
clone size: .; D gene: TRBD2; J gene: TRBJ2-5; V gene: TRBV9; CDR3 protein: CASSVGHSPGTSRETQYF; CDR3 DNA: TGTGCCAGCAGCGTAGGTCACAGCCCCGGGACTAGCAGAGAGACCCAGTACTTC
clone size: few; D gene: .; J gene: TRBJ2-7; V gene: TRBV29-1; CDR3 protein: CSVSRVAGFNEQYF; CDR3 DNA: TGCAGCGTCAGCCGGGTGGCAGGGTTCAACGAGCAGTACTTC
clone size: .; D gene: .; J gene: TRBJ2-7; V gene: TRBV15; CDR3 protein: CATSTRGAYEQYF; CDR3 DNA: TGTGCCACCAGCACAAGGGGAGCCTACGAGCAGTACTTC
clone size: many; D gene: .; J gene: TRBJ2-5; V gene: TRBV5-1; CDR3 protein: CASSSRGQETQYF; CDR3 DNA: TGCGCCAGCAGCTCAAGGGGGCAAGAGACCCAGTACTTC
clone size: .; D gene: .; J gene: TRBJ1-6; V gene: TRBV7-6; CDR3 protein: CASSLALVGSPLHF; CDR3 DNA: TGTGCCAGCAGCTTAGCATTAGTCGGTTCACCCCTCCACTTT
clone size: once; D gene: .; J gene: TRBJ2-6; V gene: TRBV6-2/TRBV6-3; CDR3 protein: CAISAVGSGANVLTF; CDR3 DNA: TGTGCCATTTCAGCTGTCGGCTCTGGGGCCAACGTCCTGACTTTC
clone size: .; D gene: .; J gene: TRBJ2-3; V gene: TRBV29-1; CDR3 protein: CSVALGAGTDTQYF; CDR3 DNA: TGCAGCGTTGCTCTCGGCGCGGGGACAGATACGCAGTATTTT
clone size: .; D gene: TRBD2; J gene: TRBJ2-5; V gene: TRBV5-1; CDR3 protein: CASSPGLAGGTSETQYF; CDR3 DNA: TGCGCCAGCAGCCCGGGACTAGCGGGAGGGACTTCAGAGACCCAGTACTTC
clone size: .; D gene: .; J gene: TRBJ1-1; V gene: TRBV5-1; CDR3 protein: CASSTGQLNTEAFF; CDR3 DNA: TGCGCCAGCAGCACCGGACAGCTGAACACTGAAGCTTTCTTT
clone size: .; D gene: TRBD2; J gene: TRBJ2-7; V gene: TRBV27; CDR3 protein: CASSLLGSGNGEQYF; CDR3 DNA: TGTGCCAGCAGTTTATTAGGTAGCGGGAACGGAGAGCAGTACTTC
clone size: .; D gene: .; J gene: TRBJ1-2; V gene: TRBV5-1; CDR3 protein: CASSPDSIVFNNYGYTF; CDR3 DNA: TGCGCCAGCAGTCCAGACAGCATAGTATTTAATAACTATGGCTACACCTTC
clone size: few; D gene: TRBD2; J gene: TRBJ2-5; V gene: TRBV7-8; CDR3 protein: CASSSTRTSGIQETQYF; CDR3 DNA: TGTGCCAGCAGCTCAACCCGGACTAGCGGGATCCAAGAGACCCAGTACTTC
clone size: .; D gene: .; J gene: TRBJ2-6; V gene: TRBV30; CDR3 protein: CAWKVSGANVLTF; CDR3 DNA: TGTGCCTGGAAGGTCTCTGGGGCCAACGTCCTGACTTTC
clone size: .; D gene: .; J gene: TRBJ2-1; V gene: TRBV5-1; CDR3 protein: CASSLQALTYNEQFF; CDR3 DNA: TGCGCCAGCAGCTTGCAAGCGCTAACCTACAATGAGCAGTTCTTC
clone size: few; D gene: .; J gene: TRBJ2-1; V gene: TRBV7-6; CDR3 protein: CASSADHNEQFF; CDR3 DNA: TGTGCCAGCAGCGCCGACCACAATGAGCAGTTCTTC
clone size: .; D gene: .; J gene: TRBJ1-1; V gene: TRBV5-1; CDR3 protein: CASSLDVITEAFF; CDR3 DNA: TGCGCCAGCAGCTTGGACGTAATAACTGAAGCTTTCTTT